This T cell receptor beta chain is drawn from a study of regulatory T cells in long-lasting Graves disease. V was shortened by 5 bases and J by 4 bases, with 9 bases between the two germline ends. CDR1 is SGHTA and CDR2 is FQGNSA in the germline V gene. The length of the CDR3 is 14 residues. Time point described: newly diagnosed GD, antithyroid drugs for less than 3 months. PBMC RNA served as the TCR library source. This clonotype appeared many times. Building the TCR beta libraries relied on iRepertoire HTBI primers, and CDR3 regions underwent Arm-PCR. Methods used by the authors: Taken together, the samples had around 60 TRBV and 14 TRBJ segments identified. TCRdb used MiXCR to reprocess the multiplex PCR reads, holding one entry per CDR3 protein. None of the V and J calls come from the authors' own analysis; TCRdb made them. This table has 510,000 or so distinct CDR3 sequences, 12% appearing once.

These sequences were also reported in another study, on T cells in Graves' hyperthyroidism and ophthalmopathy. That source notes: The model anticipated ophthalmopathy a median about six months pre-onset.

The source of this sequence is a woman in her 30s with Graves disease. Material: peripheral blood mononuclear cells (PBMCs), obtained at new diagnosis, from a patient treated with antithyroid drugs. The chain carries TRBV7-2 and TRBJ2-6, with TRBD1 as a possible D gene (6 bases). CDR3 protein: CASSPGVGANVLTF. DNA for the CDR3: TGTGCCAGCAGCCCAGGGGTCGGGGCCAACGTCCTGACTTTC.